These 32 T cell receptor beta chains came from one sample sequenced in a study of T cell responses to AZD1222 COVID-19 vaccine. Method: immunoSEQ multiplex PCR; TCRdb's copy keeps in-frame clones and lacks some. The sample contains 120,000 to 150,000 clones, about 90% of which appear only once. This specimen consisted of peripheral blood, obtained on day 0 of MenACWY control vaccination. The receptors were sampled from an adult in good health.

This sequence joins TRBV5-4 and TRBJ2-7, with 8 bases fitting TRBD2. This CDR3 is 15 amino acids long. CDR1 and CDR2 (germline): SGHNT, YYREEE (reference sequence). The trim removed 4 bases at V and 4 bases at J, leaving 10 bases unmatched. As DNA, the CDR3 is TGTGCCAGCAGCCGCAAAAGCGGGGGTGGGTACGAGCAGTACTTC. Its translation: CASSRKSGGGYEQYF. The full variable domain, with the rest looked up from reference TRBV5-4 and TRBJ2-7, is ETGVTQSPTHLIKTRGQQVTLRCSSQSGHNTVSWYQQALGQGPQFIFQYYREEENGRGNFPPRFSGLQFPNYSSELNVNALELDDSALYLCASSRKSGGGYEQYFGPGTRLTVT.

As DNA, the CDR3 is TGTGCCTGGAGGGGGGCCTTTTCGAACACTGAAGCTTTCTTT. Amino acid sequence: CAWRGAFSNTEAFF. The chain has TRBV30 and TRBJ1-1; maybe TRBD1 (6 bases). V was cut by 3 bases and J by 1 base, with 12 bases left in between. The CDR3 is 14 amino acids. Per germline, CDR1 GTSNPN and CDR2 SVGIG (reference sequence).

The chain couples TRBV11-2 to TRBJ2-7, with D perhaps TRBD1 (5 bases). Germline V gene data show CDR1 as SGHAT and CDR2 as FQNNGV. This CDR3 contains 13 residues. Deletions cut 10 bases from V and 0 bases from J, with 13 bases between. The CDR3 sequence is CATQGISSYEQYF. DNA of the CDR3: TGTGCCACCCAGGGAATCAGCTCCTACGAGCAGTACTTC.

The genes are TRBV2 and TRBJ2-1; D not certain. Germline values: CDR1 SNHLY, CDR2 FYNNEI. CDR3 length: 11 amino acids. The V and J ends lost 2 bases and 9 bases respectively, with 5 bases between them. This chain's CDR3 is CASSEWAEQFF. CDR3 sequence (DNA): TGTGCCAGCAGTGAATGGGCTGAGCAGTTCTTC.

V usage is TRBV30 and J usage is TRBJ1-6, with D perhaps TRBD1 (6 bases). Germline-derived CDR1 and CDR2 are GTSNPN and SVGIG (reference sequence). V lost 1 base, J lost 6 bases, and 10 bases lay in between. This CDR3 has 14 residues. The DNA for the CDR3 is TGTGCCTGGAGTGGGGGGACATTTAATTCACCCCTCCACTTT. This sequence encodes CAWSGGTFNSPLHF. The full variable domain, rest sourced from reference TRBV30 and TRBJ1-6, is SQTIHQWPATLVQPVGSPLSLECTVEGTSNPNLYWYRQAAGRGLQLLFYSVGIGQISSEVPQNLSASRPQDRQFILSSKKLLLSDSGFYLCAWSGGTFNSPLHFGNGTRLTVT.

The rearrangement uses TRBV6-1 and TRBJ1-6; TRBD1 aligns across 8 bases. This CDR3 contains 18 residues. The germline CDR1 and CDR2 sequences are MNHNS and SASEGT. J gave up 10 bases and V 2 bases, and 16 bases lay outside the gene matches. The CDR3 protein is CASSENWSGSRGRSPLHF. CDR3 coding DNA: TGTGCCAGCAGTGAAAATTGGAGCGGGTCCAGGGGGCGATCACCCCTCCACTTT.

The table lists this clone with a few counts. The chain joins TRBV24-1 to TRBJ1-2; 8 nucleotides align to TRBD1. The CDR3 has 15 amino acids. Per germline, CDR1 KGHDR and CDR2 SFDVKD. Written as DNA, the CDR3 is TGTGAGGACGGGACAGGCCCCTTTAAGGACTATGGCTACACCTTC. Its translation is CEDGTGPFKDYGYTF.

CDR3 nucleotides: TGTGCCAGCAGTGACAGTCGAGAGCTGTTTTTT. Protein sequence: CASSDSRELFF. V usage is TRBV12-3 or TRBV12-4 and J usage is TRBJ2-2, with a tentative D call TRBD1 (5 bases). CDR3 length: 11 amino acids. Trimming left V 5 bases short and J 11 bases short, with 9 bases between.

The table lists this clone with a count of one. At one end the junction does not follow the germline gene, possibly because of a read error. The V call is TRBV7-9, the J call TRBJ2-7; D is unclear. The CDR3 consists of 13 residues. Germline-derived CDR1 and CDR2 are SEHNR and FQNEAQ (reference sequence). The CDR3 sequence is CASSLTPSHEQYF. The CDR3 DNA reads TGTGCCAGCAGCTTAACACCCTCCCACGAGCAGTACTTC.

The J gene is TRBJ2-2, the V gene TRBV5-1; D is unclear. Trimming cost V 2 bases and J 3 bases, with 11 bases left between them. The CDR3 is made up of 15 amino acids. The germline gives CDR1 SGHRS, CDR2 YFSETQ. CDR3 sequence: CASSFTAGHTGELFF. In nucleotides, the CDR3 is TGCGCCAGCAGCTTTACGGCAGGCCACACCGGGGAGCTGTTTTTT.

The chain couples TRBV5-1 to TRBJ1-6; 8 nucleotides line up with TRBD1. V lost 4 bases and J lost 5; bases outside the gene matches: 5. Germline loops: CDR1 SGHRS, CDR2 YFSETQ. The length of the CDR3 is 15 residues. The DNA of the CDR3 is TGCGCCAGCAGCACCAGGGGGCGAGATAATTCACCCCTCCACTTT. Protein product: CASSTRGRDNSPLHF.

V usage is TRBV10-3 and J usage is TRBJ2-3; 7 bases fit TRBD1. The V segment lost 7 bases and the J segment 2 bases; nucleotides outside the gene matches: 9. The germline gives CDR1 ENHRY, CDR2 SYGVKD. There are 15 residues in the CDR3. CDR3 DNA sequence: TGTGCCATCACCTCGACAGGGAAGGACACAGATACGCAGTATTTT. Translating gives CAITSTGKDTDTQYF.

The chain couples TRBV3-1 (or the pseudogene TRBV3-2) to TRBJ2-5, with D tentatively TRBD2 (5 bases). CDR1 LGHDT and CDR2 YNNKEL come from the germline V gene (reference sequence). Trimming stripped 2 bases from V and 7 bases from J, with 11 bases between. The CDR3 sequence is 13 residues long. The DNA of the CDR3 is TGTGCCAGCAGCCAATCCGGGGTGGGGACCCAGTACTTC. Translated: CASSQSGVGTQYF.

J is TRBJ1-6 and V is TRBV27; the D is unclear. CDR3 length equals 13 residues. Germline lookup yields CDR1 MNHEY and CDR2 SMNVEV (reference sequence). Trimming pared 6 bases from V and 9 bases from J, leaving 12 bases between. DNA for the CDR3: TGTGCCAGCAGACCTGTAAACGGTTCACCCCTCCACTTT. Translated, it gives CASRPVNGSPLHF.

This clone was seen only once. The V and J genes are TRBV15 and TRBJ2-2; D ambiguous. CDR1 and CDR2 (germline): LNHNV, YYDKDF (reference sequence). The V and J ends lost 0 bases and 6 bases respectively, with 5 bases between them. This CDR3 region has 13 residues. The CDR3 protein is CATSRDFAGELFF. The CDR3 nucleotides are TGTGCCACCAGCAGAGATTTCGCCGGGGAGCTGTTTTTT.

Points on this clone: This may arise from a read error, as a much more abundant clone is one base away. This chain connects TRBV2 to TRBJ1-5; D is undetermined. CDR1 and CDR2 (germline): SNHLY, FYNNEI. This CDR3 contains 14 residues. V shed 3 bases and J shed 0 bases, with 6 bases lying between them. CDR3 protein: CASSEGHSNQPQHF. CDR3 sequence (DNA): TGTGCCAGCAGTGAGGGCCATAGCAATCAGCCCCAGCATTTT.

The chain employs TRBV19 and TRBJ2-2; 11 positions match TRBD1. The V segment lost 4 bases and the J segment 6 bases; nucleotides outside the gene matches: 4. Germline assignment: CDR1 LNHDA and CDR2 SQIVND (reference sequence). There are 15 residues in the CDR3. CDR3 bases: TGTGCCAGTAGTACAGGACAGGGGGCTCCCGGGGAGCTGTTTTTT. Translating it yields CASSTGQGAPGELFF.

This chain connects TRBV28 to TRBJ1-1; no clear D. The CDR3 length is 12 residues. V dropped 3 bases and J dropped 3 bases, with 5 bases sitting between them. The germline V gene encodes CDR1 MDHEN and CDR2 SYDVKM. CDR3 DNA sequence: TGTGCCAGCAGTTTCCTGTACACTGAAGCTTTCTTT. Translation gives CASSFLYTEAFF.

The genes are TRBV15 and TRBJ2-5; 10 nucleotides line up with TRBD1. Germline CDR1 is LNHNV and CDR2 is YYDKDF (reference sequence). The CDR3 consists of 14 residues. V trimming: 2 bases; J trimming: 6 bases; junction bases outside the gene matches: 3. The CDR3 DNA reads as TGTGCCACCAGCAGACAGACAGGGGGCAAGACCCAGTACTTC. Amino acids: CATSRQTGGKTQYF.

The CDR3 region has the DNA TGTGCCATCAGTGTCAGCGGGGGAGGGGCTGAAGCTTTCTTT. Encoded protein: CAISVSGGGAEAFF. This chain connects TRBV10-3 to TRBJ1-1; weak D call: TRBD1 (5 bases). The ends were cut back, 4 bases at V and 6 bases at J, with 15 bases in the middle. Germline loops: CDR1 ENHRY, CDR2 SYGVKD. The CDR3 sequence is 14 residues long.

The chain combines TRBV5-1 with TRBJ2-2; D is perhaps TRBD2 (5 bases). Trimming took 2 bases from V and 1 from J, leaving 9 bases between them. Looked up from germline, CDR1 is SGHRS and CDR2 is YFSETQ. The CDR3 runs 15 residues. DNA for the CDR3: TGCGCCAGCAGCTTACGAGAGGGGAACACCGGGGAGCTGTTTTTT. Translated: CASSLREGNTGELFF.

The gene calls are TRBV18 and TRBJ1-2; D is perhaps TRBD1 (6 bases). Germline-derived CDR1 and CDR2 are KGHSH and LQKENI. This CDR3 is built from 15 residues. V lost 5 bases, J lost 0 bases, and 13 bases lay in between. The CDR3 region is CASSAGDRSNYGYTF. The CDR3 region has the DNA TGTGCCAGCTCAGCTGGTGACAGGTCTAACTATGGCTACACCTTC.

This rearrangement joins TRBV5-1 to TRBJ2-7; tentative D call: TRBD2 (5 bases). The germline V gene has CDR1 SGHRS and CDR2 YFSETQ. The CDR3 covers 14 residues. V lost 1 base, J lost 7 bases, and 15 bases lay in between. The CDR3 DNA follows: TGCGCCAGCAGCTTGTCTCCCGGATCGGGGGAGCAGTACTTC. Its translation: CASSLSPGSGEQYF.

This sequence joins TRBV18 and TRBJ1-1; D not resolved. The CDR3 runs 14 residues. Germline V CDR1 and CDR2: KGHSH, LQKENI. Deletions cut 1 base from V and 1 base from J, with 7 bases between. This CDR3 reads CASSPREKNTEAFF. The CDR3 DNA follows: TGTGCCAGCTCACCACGAGAAAAGAACACTGAAGCTTTCTTT.

The genes are TRBV21-1 and TRBJ1-5; the table gives TRBD1 as D, unverified against the DNA. TRBV21-1 is a recognized pseudogene. The CDR3 runs to 14 residues. CDR3 bases: TGTGCCAGCAGCATGGGACAGAGTAATCAGCCCCAGCATTTT. Translated, it gives CASSMGQSNQPQHF.

The genes are TRBV18 and TRBJ2-7; 8 nucleotides agree with TRBD1. The V and J ends lost 5 bases and 0 bases, in that order; junction bases with no gene match: 6. The CDR3 covers 15 residues. CDR1 and CDR2 from the germline V gene are KGHSH and LQKENI. CDR3 sequence: CASSEGQVLSYEQYF. As DNA, the CDR3 is TGTGCCAGCTCAGAGGGACAGGTACTCTCCTACGAGCAGTACTTC.

The chain carries TRBV9 and TRBJ1-3; 7 nucleotides match TRBD1. Germline V gives CDR1 SGDLS, CDR2 YYNGEE. The ends lost 3 bases at V and 0 bases at J; junction bases unmatched: 9. This CDR3 is 17 amino acids long. For the CDR3, the DNA is TGTGCCAGCAGCGCCCAACAGGGGATTTTCTCTGGAAACACCATATATTTT. Residues: CASSAQQGIFSGNTIYF.

J is TRBJ1-5 and V is TRBV7-6; 9 nucleotides match TRBD1. The trim removed 5 bases at V and 1 base at J, leaving 6 bases unmatched. The CDR3 has 16 amino acids. The germline V gene encodes CDR1 SGHVS and CDR2 FNYEAQ. The CDR3 DNA is TGTGCCAGCAGCCCGGGACAGGGTTTGAGCAATCAGCCCCAGCATTTT. Amino acids: CASSPGQGLSNQPQHF.

The CDR3, as DNA: TGTGCCAGTAGTGAGACAGCTGATTCTGGAAACACCATATATTTT. The encoded protein is CASSETADSGNTIYF. The V gene is TRBV19, the J gene TRBJ1-3; possibly TRBD1 for D (5 bases). Germline V gene sequence: CDR1 LNHDA, CDR2 SQIVND (reference sequence). With 5 bases removed from V and 1 base from J, the gap between germline ends came to 12 bases. The CDR3 covers 15 residues.

The genes are TRBV27 and TRBJ2-4, with 8 bases identical to TRBD2. The CDR3 has 15 amino acids. The germline gives CDR1 MNHEY, CDR2 SMNVEV (reference sequence). With 2 bases clipped from V and 6 bases from J, the junction kept 6 bases outside the gene matches. DNA for the CDR3: TGTGCCAGCAGTTTAAGCGGGAGCGGCGGAAACATTCAGTACTTC. Translating it yields CASSLSGSGGNIQYF.

This clone was recorded once. This chain links TRBV5-1 with TRBJ2-2, with D hard to call. CDR1 is SGHRS and CDR2 is YFSETQ in the germline V gene. CDR3 size: 12 residues. V lost 2 bases and J lost 2, with 1 base in between. CDR3 sequence reads: CASSFNTGELFF. Written as DNA, the CDR3 is TGCGCCAGCAGCTTTAACACCGGGGAGCTGTTTTTT.

This chain links TRBV11-2 with TRBJ2-7; the match to TRBD1 covers 7 bases. The CDR3 loop spans 12 amino acids. CDR1 and CDR2 from the germline V gene are SGHAT and FQNNGV. Germline trimming cut 2 bases from V and 9 bases from J; bases unmatched to any gene: 4. This CDR3 reads CASSLTGVWQYF. CDR3 DNA sequence: TGTGCCAGCAGCTTAACAGGGGTATGGCAGTACTTC.